This is a list of T cell receptor beta chains from one sample in a study of regulatory T cells in long-lasting Graves disease. TCRdb passed the multiplex PCR reads through MiXCR, listing each CDR3 protein once. The sample contains hundreds of thousands of distinct CDR3 sequences, around 15% of which appear only once. In addition, the sample was reused for a study of T cells in Graves' hyperthyroidism and ophthalmopathy.

The source was peripheral blood mononuclear cells (PBMCs), collected at new diagnosis, from a patient treated with antithyroid drugs. The receptors originated from a woman aged 35 to 59 with Graves disease. Each CDR3 is given with its conserved first and last residue. Each record gives: CDR3 DNA, CDR3 protein, V gene, D gene, clone size, J gene. D genes are given only for firm matches. A clone size is listed for some rows: how often the clone was seen (once, few, many), or a class if it is expanded.

cdr3_nt: TGTGCCAGCAGCAAAAACCCCACGGGAGGATACGAGCAGTACTTC
cdr3_aa: CASSKNPTGGYEQYF
v_call: TRBV11-2
d_call: TRBD2
clone_size: many
j_call: TRBJ2-7

cdr3_nt: TGCAGTGCTAAGGACTTGGTGGGCTTCTACGAGCAGTACTTC
cdr3_aa: CSAKDLVGFYEQYF
v_call: TRBV20-1
d_call: -
clone_size: -
j_call: TRBJ2-7

cdr3_nt: TGTGCCAGCGATAGCGGGGGTCTCCTGGGCAATGAGCAGTTCTTC
cdr3_aa: CASDSGGLLGNEQFF
v_call: TRBV6-1
d_call: TRBD2
clone_size: many
j_call: TRBJ2-1

cdr3_nt: TGTGCCAGCAGTGGTACCAGGGTTTCAGAGCGGTTCTTC
cdr3_aa: CASSGTRVSERFF
v_call: TRBV6-1
d_call: -
clone_size: many
j_call: TRBJ2-1

cdr3_nt: TGTGCCAGCAGCTTATCGGACACCGCCTACGAGCAGTACTTC
cdr3_aa: CASSLSDTAYEQYF
v_call: TRBV7-9
d_call: -
clone_size: many
j_call: TRBJ2-7

cdr3_nt: TGTGCCAGCAGCTTAGGCCCCTGGACTAGCGGGGGATCCGCCGGGGAGCTGTTTTTT
cdr3_aa: CASSLGPWTSGGSAGELFF
v_call: TRBV11-2
d_call: TRBD2
clone_size: few
j_call: TRBJ2-2

cdr3_nt: TGTGCCATCAGTGAGTCAACGACTAGTACGGGTGAGCAGTTCTTC
cdr3_aa: CAISESTTSTGEQFF
v_call: TRBV10-3
d_call: -
clone_size: few
j_call: TRBJ2-1

cdr3_nt: TGTGCCAGTAGTATAGATCACGGGGCCCTCCATCAGCCCCAGCATTTT
cdr3_aa: CASSIDHGALHQPQHF
v_call: TRBV19
d_call: -
clone_size: few
j_call: TRBJ1-5

cdr3_nt: TGTGCCAGCAGCCAAGGCTCGGGACAGACGAACACTGAAGCTTTCTTT
cdr3_aa: CASSQGSGQTNTEAFF
v_call: TRBV3-1
d_call: TRBD1
clone_size: many
j_call: TRBJ1-1

cdr3_nt: TGCAGATTCAGCGTAACCTACGAGCAGTACTTC
cdr3_aa: CRFSVTYEQYF
v_call: TRBV29-1
d_call: -
clone_size: many
j_call: TRBJ2-7

cdr3_nt: TGTGCCAGCACCTTTGGTGGGGGGCTGGAGACCCAGTACTTC
cdr3_aa: CASTFGGGLETQYF
v_call: TRBV7-9
d_call: -
clone_size: many
j_call: TRBJ2-5

cdr3_nt: TGTGCCAGCAGCTTATCATCACCGACAGGAGGGTACGAGCAGTACTTC
cdr3_aa: CASSLSSPTGGYEQYF
v_call: TRBV5-8
d_call: -
clone_size: -
j_call: TRBJ2-7

cdr3_nt: TGTGCCAGCGGGGCGGAGGGAGGCGACTATGGCTACACCTTC
cdr3_aa: CASGAEGGDYGYTF
v_call: TRBV2
d_call: -
clone_size: -
j_call: TRBJ1-2

cdr3_nt: TGCGCCAGCAGGGCCGTAGGACTAGAAGCAGAGACCCAGTACTTC
cdr3_aa: CASRAVGLEAETQYF
v_call: TRBV5-1
d_call: TRBD2
clone_size: -
j_call: TRBJ2-5

cdr3_nt: TGTGCCGGCCTATTGGGGGAGGCAGGAAATACGCAGTATTTT
cdr3_aa: CAGLLGEAGNTQYF
v_call: TRBV7-9
d_call: -
clone_size: many
j_call: TRBJ2-3

cdr3_nt: TGCGCCAGCAGCCACCCACTACCCGACAGGGGCAATTCACCCCTCCACTTT
cdr3_aa: CASSHPLPDRGNSPLHF
v_call: TRBV4-1
d_call: TRBD1
clone_size: -
j_call: TRBJ1-6

cdr3_nt: TGTGCCAGTAGTATCTGGGGAGTTGAGCTGGACACTGAAGCTTTCTTT
cdr3_aa: CASSIWGVELDTEAFF
v_call: TRBV6-1
d_call: -
clone_size: -
j_call: TRBJ1-1

cdr3_nt: TGTGCCAGCAGTTATTGGGAGGCGACAGTGAACACTGAAGCTTTCTTT
cdr3_aa: CASSYWEATVNTEAFF
v_call: TRBV6-2/TRBV6-3
d_call: -
clone_size: many
j_call: TRBJ1-1

cdr3_nt: TGTGCCAGTAGTCGGGACAGGGCTTTCACCGGGGAGCTGTTTTTT
cdr3_aa: CASSRDRAFTGELFF
v_call: TRBV19
d_call: TRBD1
clone_size: -
j_call: TRBJ2-2

cdr3_nt: TGCGCCAGCTCTGCGACAGGGGGCCTTGGAGAGACCCAGTACTTC
cdr3_aa: CASSATGGLGETQYF
v_call: TRBV5-1
d_call: TRBD1
clone_size: many
j_call: TRBJ2-5

cdr3_nt: TGTGCCAGCAGCTATCCTCTGGGGATGGGCACTGAAGCTTTCTTT
cdr3_aa: CASSYPLGMGTEAFF
v_call: TRBV2
d_call: -
clone_size: many
j_call: TRBJ1-1

cdr3_nt: TGTGCCAGCAGCTCCGATATTTCACCCCTCCACTTT
cdr3_aa: CASSSDISPLHF
v_call: TRBV7-2
d_call: -
clone_size: -
j_call: TRBJ1-6

cdr3_nt: TGTGCCAGCAGGAAGACAGGTCCTTCCTACGAGCAGTACTTC
cdr3_aa: CASRKTGPSYEQYF
v_call: TRBV2
d_call: -
clone_size: many
j_call: TRBJ2-7

cdr3_nt: TGCAGTGCTATTAGCGGGATAAGCTCCTACAATGAGCAGTTCTTC
cdr3_aa: CSAISGISSYNEQFF
v_call: TRBV20-1
d_call: TRBD2
clone_size: -
j_call: TRBJ2-1

cdr3_nt: TGCAGCGGCCGAACGGCAGGGGGGATCATGCAGTTCTTC
cdr3_aa: CSGRTAGGIMQFF
v_call: TRBV29-1
d_call: -
clone_size: few
j_call: TRBJ2-1

cdr3_nt: TGTGCCAGCAAGAAGGACAGTAACACTGAAGCTTTCTTT
cdr3_aa: CASKKDSNTEAFF
v_call: TRBV7-9
d_call: -
clone_size: many
j_call: TRBJ1-1

cdr3_nt: TGCGCCAGCAGTGAGTCGATGGGGCCGGAATATGGCTACACCTTC
cdr3_aa: CASSESMGPEYGYTF
v_call: TRBV10-2
d_call: -
clone_size: many
j_call: TRBJ1-2

cdr3_nt: TGTGCCAGCAGTCTACCGGGATTCGACTCCGGCTACACCTTC
cdr3_aa: CASSLPGFDSGYTF
v_call: TRBV6-1
d_call: -
clone_size: many
j_call: TRBJ1-2

cdr3_nt: TGTGCCAGCAGCCCCATTGGACTTGATGATTCACCCCTCCACTTT
cdr3_aa: CASSPIGLDDSPLHF
v_call: TRBV7-2
d_call: -
clone_size: -
j_call: TRBJ1-6

cdr3_nt: TGTGCCAGCAGTCCCCGGACAGGGCTGGGCGAGCAGTACTTC
cdr3_aa: CASSPRTGLGEQYF
v_call: TRBV27
d_call: TRBD1
clone_size: many
j_call: TRBJ2-7

cdr3_nt: TGTGCCAGCAGTGAATGGGTGGGCATCCAAGAGACCCAGTACTTC
cdr3_aa: CASSEWVGIQETQYF
v_call: TRBV25-1
d_call: -
clone_size: -
j_call: TRBJ2-5

cdr3_nt: TGTGCCAGCCGTGAGACACTCTATGGCTACACCTTC
cdr3_aa: CASRETLYGYTF
v_call: TRBV2
d_call: -
clone_size: many
j_call: TRBJ1-2

cdr3_nt: TGTGCCAGCAGTTTAAAGGCTAGCGGTGGGAGGGAGACCCAGTACTTC
cdr3_aa: CASSLKASGGRETQYF
v_call: TRBV12-3/TRBV12-4
d_call: TRBD2
clone_size: many
j_call: TRBJ2-5

cdr3_nt: TGTGCCAGCAGCTTTTGGGGGAATGAGCAGTTCTTC
cdr3_aa: CASSFWGNEQFF
v_call: TRBV11-2
d_call: -
clone_size: -
j_call: TRBJ2-1

cdr3_nt: TGTGCCAGCAGCCAGACAGGGGGCAGAGCGAACACTGAAGCTTTCTTT
cdr3_aa: CASSQTGGRANTEAFF
v_call: TRBV5-6
d_call: TRBD1
clone_size: -
j_call: TRBJ1-1

cdr3_nt: TGTGCAGTGCGCCGGACTCATAACTATGGCTACACCTTC
cdr3_aa: CAVRRTHNYGYTF
v_call: TRBV12-3/TRBV12-4
d_call: -
clone_size: many
j_call: TRBJ1-2

cdr3_nt: TGTGCCAGCAGTTTAGGGGGTGGCGTCTATGGCTACACCTTC
cdr3_aa: CASSLGGGVYGYTF
v_call: TRBV12-3/TRBV12-4
d_call: -
clone_size: few
j_call: TRBJ1-2

cdr3_nt: TGCGCCAGCAGCCAAACTCCGCCCGGGGAGCTGTTTTTT
cdr3_aa: CASSQTPPGELFF
v_call: TRBV4-1
d_call: -
clone_size: -
j_call: TRBJ2-2

cdr3_nt: TGTGCCAGCAGCCGCCGAGGGGCCGGCACCGGGGAGCTGTTTTTT
cdr3_aa: CASSRRGAGTGELFF
v_call: TRBV7-9
d_call: -
clone_size: many
j_call: TRBJ2-2

cdr3_nt: TGTGCCTGGAGTGATTTGGGGGTCTACACCTTC
cdr3_aa: CAWSDLGVYTF
v_call: TRBV30
d_call: -
clone_size: few
j_call: TRBJ1-2

cdr3_nt: TGTGCCAGCGTAGATAGGGGTAATCAGCCCCAGCATTTT
cdr3_aa: CASVDRGNQPQHF
v_call: TRBV7-8
d_call: -
clone_size: many
j_call: TRBJ1-5

cdr3_nt: TGTGCCAGCAGTTTAGGGTTAGCGGGGAAGGGGGAGACCCAGTACTTC
cdr3_aa: CASSLGLAGKGETQYF
v_call: TRBV12-3/TRBV12-4
d_call: TRBD2
clone_size: many
j_call: TRBJ2-5

cdr3_nt: TGTGCCAGCAGCACCCCGACTAGCGGGGGGTCAACGAGCTCCTACAATGAGCAGTTCTTC
cdr3_aa: CASSTPTSGGSTSSYNEQFF
v_call: TRBV7-8
d_call: TRBD2
clone_size: many
j_call: TRBJ2-1

cdr3_nt: TGTGCCAGCAGTTACTCCACCATCCTGGGGTTCACTGAAGCTTTCTTT
cdr3_aa: CASSYSTILGFTEAFF
v_call: TRBV6-5
d_call: -
clone_size: many
j_call: TRBJ1-1